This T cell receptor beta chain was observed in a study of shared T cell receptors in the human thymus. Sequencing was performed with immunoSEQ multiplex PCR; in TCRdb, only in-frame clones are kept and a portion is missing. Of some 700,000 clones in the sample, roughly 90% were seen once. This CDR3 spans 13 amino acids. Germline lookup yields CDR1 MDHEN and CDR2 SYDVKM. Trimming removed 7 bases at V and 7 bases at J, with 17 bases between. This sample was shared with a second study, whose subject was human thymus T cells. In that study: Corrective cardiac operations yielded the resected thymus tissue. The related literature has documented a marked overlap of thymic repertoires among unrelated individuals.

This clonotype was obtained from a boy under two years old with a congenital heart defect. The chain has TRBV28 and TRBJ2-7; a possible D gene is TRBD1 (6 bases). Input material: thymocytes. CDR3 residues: CASTHIWGPEQYF. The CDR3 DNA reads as TGTGCCAGCACCCACATCTGGGGGCCTGAGCAGTACTTC.